A selection of T cell receptor beta chains follows, all from one sample in a study of blood T cell repertoires in COVID-19. Profiled with immunoSEQ multiplex PCR; TCRdb holds only in-frame clones, not every one. The sample includes more than 30,000 clones, about 88% of them seen just once. Specimen: peripheral blood. These receptors originate from a man aged 55 to 70 with active COVID-19. Both conserved end residues are part of each CDR3. A D gene is named only where the DNA matches it firmly. Size tells how often a clone was seen (once, few, many) or the class of an expanded clone, and some rows leave it out.

v_call,clone_size,j_call,cdr3_length,d_call,cdr3_nt,cdr3_aa
TRBV5-6,once,TRBJ2-3,16,-,TGTGCCAGCAGCTTGCTCGGTATCGGTAGCACAGATACGCAGTATTTT,CASSLLGIGSTDTQYF
TRBV7-2,few,TRBJ2-7,12,-,TGTGCCAGCAGCTTAGGGTGGCGGCGGCAGTACTTC,CASSLGWRRQYF
TRBV5-1,-,TRBJ2-3,14,TRBD2,TGCGCCAGCAAGACTAGCGGGAGACCAGATACGCAGTATTTT,CASKTSGRPDTQYF
TRBV5-1,-,TRBJ2-3,15,TRBD2,TGCGCCAGCAGCCAAGGACTAGGAAACACGGATACGCAGTATTTT,CASSQGLGNTDTQYF
TRBV24-1,-,TRBJ2-1,16,-,TGTGCCACCAGTGATTTAACGGCGGGCTCCTACAATGAGCAGTTCTTC,CATSDLTAGSYNEQFF
TRBV27,-,TRBJ2-3,18,TRBD2,TGTGCCAGCAGTCACGGGACTAGCGGGAGAGGGGGCACAGATACGCAGTATTTT,CASSHGTSGRGGTDTQYF
TRBV19,-,TRBJ1-6,16,TRBD1,TGTGCCAGTAGAGAACAGGGGAGCACCTATAATTCACCCCTCCACTTT,CASREQGSTYNSPLHF
TRBV5-1,-,TRBJ2-1,12,-,TGCGCCAGCAGCTTACAATACAATGAGCAGTTCTTC,CASSLQYNEQFF
TRBV9,-,TRBJ2-2,14,-,TGTGCCAGCAGCGTCAGGGCGAACACCGGGGAGCTGTTTTTT,CASSVRANTGELFF
TRBV11-1,-,TRBJ2-1,16,TRBD2,TGTGCCAGCAGCCCCAGCGGGAGGGGATCCTACAATGAGCAGTTCTTC,CASSPSGRGSYNEQFF
TRBV5-1,-,TRBJ2-1,18,TRBD2,TGCGCCAGCAGCCCGGGACTAGCGGGAGGCCCTTGGGGGCGGGAGCAGTTCTTC,CASSPGLAGGPWGREQFF
TRBV10-3,-,TRBJ1-1,16,-,TGTGCCATCAGCAAACACCCTTCGGGGGGTAGCACTGAAGCTTTCTTT,CAISKHPSGGSTEAFF
TRBV7-9,once,TRBJ1-1,12,-,TGTGCCAGCAGCTTAGTCTTCGAGAACGCTTTCTTT,CASSLVFENAFF
TRBV4-2,-,TRBJ1-1,14,TRBD1,TGTGCCAGCAGCCCGGGACAGCCGAACACTGAAGCTTTCTTT,CASSPGQPNTEAFF
TRBV29-1,-,TRBJ2-5,15,TRBD2,TGCAGCGTTGGCCGCGCGGGAGGGCCGCAAGAGACCCAGTACTTC,CSVGRAGGPQETQYF
TRBV9,-,TRBJ2-5,14,-,TGTGCCAGCAGCGTAGGGGCGAACGGAGAGACCCAGTACTTC,CASSVGANGETQYF
TRBV12-2,-,TRBJ2-2,18,-,TGTGCAAGTCGCTTGCTCTTTAGCGGGGCGGTTCCCACCGGGGAGCTGTTTTTT,CASRLLFSGAVPTGELFF
TRBV12-3/TRBV12-4,-,TRBJ2-5,13,-,TGTGCCAGCCTAAGTTCGGTCGGGGAGACCCAGTACTTC,CASLSSVGETQYF
TRBV18,-,TRBJ2-1,13,TRBD2,TGTGCCAGCTCCGGGACTAGCGACAATGAGCAGTTCTTC,CASSGTSDNEQFF
TRBV28,-,TRBJ1-4,17,-,TGTGCCAGCAGTCCCCCATACGACAGCTTAACTAATGAAAAACTGTTTTTT,CASSPPYDSLTNEKLFF
TRBV6-2/TRBV6-3,-,TRBJ2-1,16,-,TGTGCCAGCAGTTCCCCGGGGAGGCGGGGCTACAATGAGCAGTTCTTC,CASSSPGRRGYNEQFF
TRBV27,-,TRBJ2-6,20,TRBD2,TGTGCCAGCAGTTTAAGAGGCTCTAGCGGGAGTTTCTCTGGGGCCAACGTCCTGACTTTC,CASSLRGSSGSFSGANVLTF
TRBV7-8,-,TRBJ1-2,12,-,TGTGCCAGCAGCTTGGAGAACTATGGCTACACCTTC,CASSLENYGYTF
TRBV10-3,few,TRBJ2-7,17,TRBD2,TGTGCCACGGGAGGGGACTTAGCGGGAGTTGGATCCTACGAGCAGTACTTC,CATGGDLAGVGSYEQYF
TRBV19,-,TRBJ1-2,15,TRBD1,TGTGCCAGTAGTGGGACAGGCCGCTCCTCCTATGGCTACACCTTC,CASSGTGRSSYGYTF
TRBV19,-,TRBJ1-3,15,-,TGTGCCAGTAGTATATCTGAGCTCTCTGGAAACACCATATATTTT,CASSISELSGNTIYF
TRBV27,-,TRBJ1-2,15,-,TGTGCCAGCAGTTTCCGCCTGGGGGCAGACTATGGCTACACCTTC,CASSFRLGADYGYTF
TRBV21-1,-,TRBJ2-1,14,-,TGTGCCAGCAGCGCACAGGGGGCCCCCAATGAGCAGTTCTTC,CASSAQGAPNEQFF
TRBV6-1,-,TRBJ2-5,15,TRBD1,TGTGCCAGCAGTGAAGCGGCAGGGGGCCAAGAGACCCAGTACTTC,CASSEAAGGQETQYF
TRBV27,-,TRBJ2-3,14,-,TGTGCCAGCAGACTAGGCGAGCCCACCGATACGCAGTATTTT,CASRLGEPTDTQYF
TRBV24-1,-,TRBJ2-1,14,-,TGTGCCACCAGTGATGCCCGGACAGTAAATGAGCAGTTCTTC,CATSDARTVNEQFF
TRBV29-1,-,TRBJ2-3,12,-,TGCAGCGTTCCTTCTAGCACAGATACGCAGTATTTT,CSVPSSTDTQYF
TRBV5-6,-,TRBJ2-7,14,TRBD1,TGTGCCAGCAGCTTCGGGACAGGATCCTACGAGCAGTACTTC,CASSFGTGSYEQYF
TRBV6-6,few,TRBJ2-7,13,TRBD1,TGTGCCACTTCCGGGACAGAGGATTACGAGCAGTACTTC,CATSGTEDYEQYF
TRBV4-3,once,TRBJ2-7,13,-,TGCGCCAGCAGCCAAGGCAGGTCCTACGAGCAGTACTTC,CASSQGRSYEQYF
TRBV5-1,-,TRBJ1-1,14,-,TGCGCCAGCAGCTTGGCCACAGGGAACACTGAAGCTTTCTTT,CASSLATGNTEAFF
TRBV28,-,TRBJ2-4,11,-,TGTGCCAGCAGTTGGCTAAACATTCAGTACTTC,CASSWLNIQYF
TRBV30,-,TRBJ2-7,16,-,TGTGCCTGGAGTGGTCCCCCCACGACAGCCTCCTACGAGCAGTACTTC,CAWSGPPTTASYEQYF
TRBV4-3,-,TRBJ2-7,18,TRBD2,TGCGCCAGCAGCCAAGGATCGAGCGGGAGGGCCCCGACGGGGGAGCAGTACTTC,CASSQGSSGRAPTGEQYF
TRBV6-5,-,TRBJ2-7,14,TRBD1,TGTGCCAGCAGAGGGACAGGGGGCCCGGGTGAGCAGTACTTC,CASRGTGGPGEQYF
TRBV4-1,-,TRBJ2-7,15,TRBD1,TGCGCCAGCAGCCAGACGGGACAGGGCTCCTACGAGCAGTACTTC,CASSQTGQGSYEQYF
TRBV7-2,-,TRBJ2-1,16,-,TGTGCCAGCAGCTCCCGGGGGTCCTCCGCCCTTAATGAGCAGTTCTTC,CASSSRGSSALNEQFF
TRBV6-4,once,TRBJ1-5,16,-,TGTGCCAGCAGTGACGTTCAGGGTCGCTTCGTCGATCCCCAGCATTTT,CASSDVQGRFVDPQHF
TRBV19,-,TRBJ1-2,17,TRBD1,TGTGCCAGTAGTATAGAAGTCGGGACAGGGGGCAGGAGTGGCTACACCTTC,CASSIEVGTGGRSGYTF
TRBV7-3,-,TRBJ2-2,16,TRBD2,TGTGCCAGCAGCTCCATAGCGGGAACGAACACCGGGGAGCTGTTTTTT,CASSSIAGTNTGELFF
TRBV19,-,TRBJ2-7,14,-,TGTGCCAGTAGCGCTAGGCAGAGTACCTACGAGCAGTACTTC,CASSARQSTYEQYF
TRBV30,-,TRBJ2-3,15,TRBD1,TGTGCCTGGAGCCCGGGACAGCTTAGCACAGATACGCAGTATTTT,CAWSPGQLSTDTQYF
TRBV14,once,TRBJ2-5,12,-,TGTGCCAGCAGCCACAGCCAAGAGACCCAGTACTTC,CASSHSQETQYF
TRBV5-1,-,TRBJ2-2,17,TRBD2,TGCGCCAGCAGCAAACTAGCGGGAGGGCCGGACACCGGGGAGCTGTTTTTT,CASSKLAGGPDTGELFF
TRBV12-3/TRBV12-4,-,TRBJ2-7,12,-,TGTGCCAGCAGTTTATCGGAGGAACGGCAGTACTTC,CASSLSEERQYF
TRBV30,once,TRBJ1-5,13,-,TGTGCCTGGAGTACAGGTCTTAAGGTCCCCCAGCATTTT,CAWSTGLKVPQHF
TRBV6-6,-,TRBJ1-1,16,TRBD1,TGTGCCAGCAGCGATAAAAAGGGCAGGGGGCGGACTGAAGCTTTCTTT,CASSDKKGRGRTEAFF
TRBV18,-,TRBJ2-7,16,TRBD2,TGTGCCAGCTCACCAGTTCTAGCGGGAGAGGGAAACGAGCAGTACTTC,CASSPVLAGEGNEQYF
TRBV6-5,-,TRBJ2-3,15,-,TGTGCCAGCATCCTAGCACAGGGATACACAGATACGCAGTATTTT,CASILAQGYTDTQYF
TRBV7-2,-,TRBJ1-1,17,TRBD1,TGTGCCAGCAGCGTTAGTACAGGGGCAAACCCAGACACTGAAGCTTTCTTT,CASSVSTGANPDTEAFF
TRBV19,-,TRBJ1-5,17,-,TGTGCCAGTAGTATGGTGCCTAAACCTGTCCACAATCAGCCCCAGCATTTT,CASSMVPKPVHNQPQHF
TRBV9,-,TRBJ2-7,14,-,TGTGCCAGCAGCGTAGACAGGGCTTCCTACGAGCAGTACTTC,CASSVDRASYEQYF
TRBV27,-,TRBJ2-2,15,-,TGTGCCAGCAGTTTAGGGCTAGCAGACACCGGGGAGCTGTTTTTT,CASSLGLADTGELFF